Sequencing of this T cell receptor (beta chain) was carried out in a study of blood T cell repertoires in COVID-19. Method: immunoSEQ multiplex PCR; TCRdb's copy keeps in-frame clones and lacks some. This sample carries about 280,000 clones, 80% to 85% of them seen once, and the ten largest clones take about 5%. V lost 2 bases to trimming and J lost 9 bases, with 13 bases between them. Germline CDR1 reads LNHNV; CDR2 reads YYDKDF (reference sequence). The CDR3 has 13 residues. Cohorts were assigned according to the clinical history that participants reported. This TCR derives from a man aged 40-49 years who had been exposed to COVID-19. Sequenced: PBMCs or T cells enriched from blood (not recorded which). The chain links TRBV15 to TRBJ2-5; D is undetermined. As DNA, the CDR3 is TGTGCCACCAGCAGACTTCAGGTCCCGGCCCAGTACTTC. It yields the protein CATSRLQVPAQYF.